These 13 T cell receptor beta chains were all obtained from the same sample, sequenced in a study of T cells in Graves' hyperthyroidism and ophthalmopathy (dated by TCRdb to the late 2010s). Libraries were made using multiplex PCR. The instrument given in TCRdb is Illumina HiSeq 2000. TCR beta CDR3 regions were amplified from RNA transcripts. A first-round RT-PCR of the TCR CDR3 used the HTBI primer set with the Qiagen OneStep RT-PCR kit. TCRdb trimmed public reads at Q25 via fastp, called clones via MiXCR and kept in-frame beta chains. Entries are consolidated by CDR3 protein sequence, retaining the most common genes and DNA. This sample has around 200,000 distinct CDR3 sequences in its table, and approximately 16% of those were observed once. The ten most abundant clones make up around 47% of the sample. The source material was blood. These receptors all stem from a man in his forties or fifties with Graves' hyperthyroidism.

This clonotype was observed at least ten times. The V and J genes are TRBV18 and TRBJ2-3; D call uncertain. This CDR3 contains 15 residues. The germline V and J ends were trimmed by 6 bases and 6 bases, with 19 bases remaining between them. Germline values: CDR1 KGHSH, CDR2 LQKENI. The CDR3 protein is CASSGQPLNLDTQYF. CDR3 in DNA: TGTGCCAGCTCCGGCCAGCCATTAAACCTGGATACGCAGTATTTT. Looking up the rest from reference TRBV18 and TRBJ2-3 gives the full variable domain: NAGVMQNPRHLVRRRGQEARLRCSPMKGHSHVYWYRQLPEEGLKFMVYLQKENIIDESGMPKERFSAEFPKEGPSILRIQQVVRGDSAAYFCASSGQPLNLDTQYFGPGTRLTVL.

This clonotype was found many times. The chain has TRBV28 and TRBJ2-7, with 9 bases identical to TRBD1. Germline V gene data show CDR1 as MDHEN and CDR2 as SYDVKM. The CDR3 is made up of 15 amino acids. Trimming at V came to 1 base and at J to 3 bases, leaving 4 bases not matched to a gene. CDR3 in amino acids: CASSLSGTGIYEQYF. The CDR3 region has the DNA TGTGCCAGCAGTTTATCCGGGACAGGGATCTACGAGCAGTACTTC.

This clonotype was found many times. The gene calls are TRBV7-3 and TRBJ2-1; 12 bases map to TRBD2. V dropped 3 bases and J dropped 7; count of bases not matched to a gene: 7. CDR3 size: 16 residues. Germline V gene sequence: CDR1 SGHTA, CDR2 FQGTGA. In nucleotides, the CDR3 is TGTGCCAGCAGCTTCCTAGCGGGGGGGCGGTTGAATGAGCAGTTCTTC. Residues: CASSFLAGGRLNEQFF.

This clonotype was detected ten times or more. The gene calls are TRBV19 and TRBJ1-5, with D possibly TRBD1 on 5 matching bases. Looked up from germline, CDR1 is LNHDA and CDR2 is SQIVND (reference sequence). The germline V and J ends were trimmed by 7 bases and 1 base, with 20 bases remaining between them. CDR3 length equals 17 residues. CDR3 sequence (DNA): TGTGCCAGTACCTCGATACTCGGGGGTAGGAGCAATCAGCCCCAGCATTTT. It encodes CASTSILGGRSNQPQHF.

This clonotype was picked up a small number of times. V is TRBV30 and J is TRBJ2-5; 7 bases are shared with TRBD2. Germline V gene data show CDR1 as GTSNPN and CDR2 as SVGIG (reference sequence). Trimming removed 1 base from V and 7 bases from J; junction bases left unmatched: 3. The CDR3 extends over 12 amino acids. Written as DNA, the CDR3 is TGTGCCTGGAGTGACCGGGGGGTGACCCAGTACTTC. Protein product: CAWSDRGVTQYF.

Regarding this clonotype: At one end, the junction sequence differs from germline, possibly due to a read error. In DNA, the CDR3 is TGTGCTAGCAGCTTAGAGCGCCCCGCCCTGGGGGACACCGGGGAGCTGTTTTTT. This gives the protein CASSLERPALGDTGELFF. The chain combines TRBV7-7 with TRBJ2-2; D assignment may be TRBD1 or TRBD2 (5 bases each). Germline V lookup: CDR1 SSHAT, CDR2 FNYEAQ (reference sequence). The CDR3 has 18 residues.

This clonotype is medium-sized (0.01 to 0.1%) in the sample. The V gene is TRBV24-1, the J gene TRBJ2-7, with 8 bases that match TRBD2. V trimming: 0 bases; J trimming: 6 bases; junction bases outside the gene matches: 0. CDR1 is KGHDR and CDR2 is SFDVKD in the germline V gene. The CDR3 runs 13 residues. CDR3 in DNA: TGTGCCACCAGTGATTTGGCGGGGGGCGAGCAGTACTTC. It specifies CATSDLAGGEQYF.

The V and J genes are TRBV12-5 and TRBJ1-5; TRBD1 matches at 10 bases. There are 18 residues in the CDR3. The junction had 10 bases not matched to a gene; V was cut back by 5 bases and J by 0 bases. Germline V CDR1 and CDR2: LGHNT, FRNRAP. CDR3 protein: CASGITWTGGDSNQPQHF. As DNA, the CDR3 is TGTGCTAGTGGTATCACATGGACAGGGGGGGATAGCAATCAGCCCCAGCATTTT.

This clonotype was observed a handful of times. A junction boundary mismatches the germline segment, possibly from a read error. This sequence joins TRBV18 and TRBJ1-1, with 10 nucleotides matching TRBD1. The germline V gene has CDR1 KGHSH and CDR2 LQKENI. This CDR3 has 16 residues. DNA of the CDR3: TGTGCCAGCTCACCCCCCGGGACAGGGGTGGGCACTGAAGATTTCTTT. Its protein is CASSPPGTGVGTEDFF.

The chain joins TRBV19 to TRBJ1-5; the D is unclear. V lost 9 bases and J 4 bases, leaving 7 bases between the germline ends. CDR1 and CDR2 from the germline V gene are LNHDA and SQIVND (reference sequence). The CDR3 totals 11 residues. CDR3 nucleotides: TGTGCCAGCGGAGGAAATCAGCCCCAGCATTTT. Residues: CASGGNQPQHF.

This clonotype appeared a few times. The rearrangement uses TRBV18 and TRBJ1-1; the match to TRBD1 covers 8 bases. Germline values: CDR1 KGHSH, CDR2 LQKENI. J was trimmed by 11 bases and V by 1 base; bases with no gene match: 0. The CDR3 spans 11 residues. The CDR3 DNA reads TGTGCCAGCTCACCACGACAGGGGGCTTTCTTT. Translated, it gives CASSPRQGAFF. Complete variable domain (other parts from reference TRBV18 and TRBJ1-1): NAGVMQNPRHLVRRRGQEARLRCSPMKGHSHVYWYRQLPEEGLKFMVYLQKENIIDESGMPKERFSAEFPKEGPSILRIQQVVRGDSAAYFCASSPRQGAFFGQGTRLTVV.

This clonotype was seen repeatedly, ten times or more. The rearrangement links TRBV2 to TRBJ2-2, with D maybe TRBD2 (6 bases). Trimming shortened V by 4 bases and J by 4 bases, and 10 bases separated the two germline ends. Per the germline V gene, CDR1 is SNHLY and CDR2 is FYNNEI. This CDR3 comprises 14 residues. For the CDR3, the DNA is TGTGCCAGCAGTGGGCGGGGAGGCACCGGGGAGCTGTTTTTT. Its protein product is CASSGRGGTGELFF.

The CDR3 spells CASSLAGQGYTEAFF. Written as DNA, the CDR3 is TGTGCCAGCAGCTTAGCGGGACAGGGCTACACTGAAGCTTTCTTT. V and J are TRBV7-2 and TRBJ1-1, with 9 bases matching TRBD1. Germline assignment: CDR1 SGHTA and CDR2 FQGNSA. The CDR3 length is 15 residues. Trimming removed 0 bases from V and 3 bases from J; junction bases left unmatched: 2.